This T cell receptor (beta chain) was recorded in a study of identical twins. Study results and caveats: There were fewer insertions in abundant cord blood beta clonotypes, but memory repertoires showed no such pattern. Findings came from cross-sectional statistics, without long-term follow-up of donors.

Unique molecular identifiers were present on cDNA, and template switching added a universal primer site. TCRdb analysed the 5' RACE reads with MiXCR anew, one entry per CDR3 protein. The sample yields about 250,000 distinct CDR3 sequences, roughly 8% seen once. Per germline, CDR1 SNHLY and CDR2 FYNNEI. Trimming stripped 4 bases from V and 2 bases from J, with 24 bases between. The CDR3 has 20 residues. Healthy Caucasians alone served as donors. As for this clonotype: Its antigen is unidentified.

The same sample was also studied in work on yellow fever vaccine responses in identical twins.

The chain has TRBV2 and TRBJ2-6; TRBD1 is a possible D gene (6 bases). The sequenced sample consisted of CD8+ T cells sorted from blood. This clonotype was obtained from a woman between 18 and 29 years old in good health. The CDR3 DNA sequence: TGTGCCAGCAGTGGGGACCAAATCAGGGGCAGTGCGCCTGGGGCCAACGTCCTGACTTTC. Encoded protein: CASSGDQIRGSAPGANVLTF. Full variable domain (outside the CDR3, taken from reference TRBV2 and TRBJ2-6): EPEVTQTPSHQVTQMGQEVILRCVPISNHLYFYWYRQILGQKVEFLVSFYNNEISEKSEIFDDQFSVERPDGSNFTLKIRSTKLEDSAMYFCASSGDQIRGSAPGANVLTFGAGSRLTVL.